The next 15 T cell receptor beta chains were all read from a single sample in a study of blood T cell repertoires in COVID-19. TCRdb's copy holds only in-frame clones and misses some; the assay was immunoSEQ multiplex PCR. This table has under 150,000 clones, more than 65% appearing once. Sequencing was performed on peripheral blood. The receptors were sampled from a man aged 50 to 59 with acute or convalescent COVID-19.

V and J are TRBV12-3 or TRBV12-4 and TRBJ1-1; 7 nucleotides agree with TRBD1. V trimming: 11 bases; J trimming: 3 bases; junction bases outside the gene matches: 9. The CDR3 consists of 13 residues. As DNA, the CDR3 is TGTGCCGCCCTTACAGGGGACTACACTGAAGCTTTCTTT. Translated, it gives CAALTGDYTEAFF.

The genes are TRBV11-1 and TRBJ2-6; D remains ambiguous. The CDR3 has 14 amino acids. Germline lookup yields CDR1 SGHAT and CDR2 FQDESV (reference sequence). Trimming took 4 bases from V and 1 from J, leaving 5 bases between them. CDR3 sequence (DNA): TGTGCCAGCAGCTCGAGATCTGGGGCCAACGTCCTGACTTTC. Its translation is CASSSRSGANVLTF.

This chain joins TRBV30 and TRBJ1-5; 7 bases line up with TRBD1. Trimming at V came to 3 bases and at J to 2 bases, leaving 10 bases not matched to a gene. Germline assignment: CDR1 GTSNPN and CDR2 SVGIG (reference sequence). The CDR3 loop spans 16 amino acids. CDR3 nucleotides: TGTGCCTGGAGGGCGCCCCAGGGGGGCGGCAATCAGCCCCAGCATTTT. Protein: CAWRAPQGGGNQPQHF. The complete variable domain, with remaining parts taken from reference TRBV30 and TRBJ1-5, reads SQTIHQWPATLVQPVGSPLSLECTVEGTSNPNLYWYRQAAGRGLQLLFYSVGIGQISSEVPQNLSASRPQDRQFILSSKKLLLSDSGFYLCAWRAPQGGGNQPQHFGDGTRLSIL.

The chain combines TRBV6-5 with TRBJ1-1; D is unresolved. Germline V CDR1 and CDR2: MNHEY, SVGAGI. The CDR3 length is 14 residues. V gave up 7 bases and J gave up 1 base, with 13 bases separating them. CDR3 sequence: CASTPAGENTEAFF. The CDR3 DNA reads as TGTGCCAGCACCCCCGCCGGGGAGAACACTGAAGCTTTCTTT.

The chain recombines TRBV5-6 with TRBJ1-6, with D possibly TRBD1 on 6 matching bases. The germline V and J ends were trimmed by 2 bases and 6 bases, with 15 bases remaining between them. The CDR3 runs to 16 residues. Germline V lookup: CDR1 SGHDT, CDR2 YYEEEE. CDR3 nucleotide sequence: TGTGCCAGCAGCTTACGGGGGCGGGGGATTAATTCACCCCTCCACTTT. Its protein product is CASSLRGRGINSPLHF.

The CDR3 protein is CASSYERGGTDTQYF. The CDR3 nucleotides are TGTGCCAGCAGCTACGAGCGGGGGGGCACAGATACGCAGTATTTT. The rearrangement joins TRBV4-2 to TRBJ2-3, with 9 bases fitting TRBD2. Germline V gene data show CDR1 as LGHNA and CDR2 as YNFKEQ. The J segment lost 1 base and the V segment lost 5 bases, leaving 4 bases of the junction unmatched. The CDR3 is 15 amino acids.

The V call is TRBV2, the J call TRBJ2-7; possible D gene TRBD2, 7 bases. Trimming took off 2 bases at V and 4 bases at J, with 12 bases between the two ends. Germline CDR1 SNHLY, CDR2 FYNNEI. This CDR3 is 14 amino acids long. DNA for the CDR3: TGTGCCAGCAGTGAAAGGGGGGGCAGGTACGAGCAGTACTTC. It yields the protein CASSERGGRYEQYF.

J is TRBJ1-1 and V is TRBV7-9, with a tentative D call TRBD1 (5 bases). Germline loops: CDR1 SEHNR, CDR2 FQNEAQ (reference sequence). V gave up 5 bases and J gave up 5 bases, with 9 bases separating them. This CDR3 is 12 amino acids long. As DNA, the CDR3 is TGTGCCAGCAGCCCAAAGGGGACTGAAGCTTTCTTT. It encodes CASSPKGTEAFF.

This clone was counted only a few times. This chain connects TRBV11-2 to TRBJ1-6; unclear D gene. Trimming took 0 bases from V and 7 from J, leaving 7 bases between them. Germline values: CDR1 SGHAT, CDR2 FQNNGV. The CDR3 consists of 14 residues. The CDR3 is CASSLDGLNSPLHF. The CDR3 DNA follows: TGTGCCAGCAGCTTAGATGGTCTAAATTCACCCCTCCACTTT.

The chain is built from TRBV28 and TRBJ2-4; 7 nucleotides agree with TRBD1. This CDR3 contains 13 residues. With V trimmed by 3 bases and J by 9 bases, 5 bases remained unmatched. CDR1 is MDHEN and CDR2 is SYDVKM in the germline V gene. For the CDR3, the DNA is TGTGCCAGCAGTTTGGACTCAGGGGGCATTCAGTACTTC. It specifies CASSLDSGGIQYF.

This chain connects TRBV7-2 to TRBJ2-7; TRBD2 aligns across 10 bases. J gave up 0 bases and V 1 base, and 6 bases lay outside the gene matches. CDR1 and CDR2 (germline): SGHTA, FQGNSA. This CDR3 contains 17 residues. CDR3 sequence: CASSLDFLAGDSYEQYF. For the CDR3, the DNA is TGTGCCAGCAGCTTAGATTTCCTAGCGGGGGACTCCTACGAGCAGTACTTC.

This chain joins TRBV11-2 and TRBJ2-7; the D gene is possibly TRBD1 (6 bases). This CDR3 has 15 amino acids. The V gene lost 0 bases and the J gene lost 3 bases, with 12 bases spanning the gap. Germline V gene lookup returns CDR1 SGHAT and CDR2 FQNNGV. The DNA of the CDR3 is TGTGCCAGCAGCTTAGAGCGGACAGCTATCTACGAGCAGTACTTC. It encodes CASSLERTAIYEQYF.

This clone occurred a few times. The chain joins TRBV4-1 to TRBJ1-3; 8 positions match TRBD1. V shed 2 bases, J shed 8 bases, and the junction held 5 bases outside the gene matches. The CDR3 contains 14 residues. Germline V gives CDR1 MGHRA, CDR2 YSYEKL. The CDR3 is CASSQPGQGYTIYF. CDR3 DNA sequence: TGCGCCAGCAGCCAACCCGGACAGGGTTACACCATATATTTT.

This clone has only one observation. The chain couples TRBV19 to TRBJ2-3; tentatively, D is TRBD2 (7 bases). V was shortened by 10 bases and J by 6 bases, with 23 bases between the two germline ends. Per germline, CDR1 LNHDA and CDR2 SQIVND (reference sequence). The CDR3 extends over 15 amino acids. The CDR3 coding sequence is TGTGCCACTGGGGGGGCAGGGAGATTTCTGGATACGCAGTATTTT. Protein sequence: CATGGAGRFLDTQYF. The entire variable domain, with the rest obtained from reference TRBV19 and TRBJ2-3, is as follows: DGGITQSPKYLFRKEGQNVTLSCEQNLNHDAMYWYRQDPGQGLRLIYYSQIVNDFQKGDIAEGYSVSREKKESFPLTVTSAQKNPTAFYLCATGGAGRFLDTQYFGPGTRLTVL.

The V call is TRBV7-9, the J call TRBJ1-1; 8 bases fit TRBD1. There are 15 residues in the CDR3. J was trimmed by 1 base and V by 5 bases; bases with no gene match: 6. From germline, CDR1 is SEHNR and CDR2 FQNEAQ (reference sequence). This chain's CDR3 is CASSPSTGANTEAFF. The CDR3 bases are TGTGCCAGCAGCCCATCGACAGGGGCGAACACTGAAGCTTTCTTT.